The 10 T cell receptor beta chains listed next were all sequenced from one sample in a study of blood T cells in healthy people across ages. Using a J-beta primer mix together with a sample-barcoded 5' primer, a second PCR was run for 7 to 11 cycles. Using its own MiXCR run on the 5' RACE reads, TCRdb lists one record per CDR3 protein. The data show 1.5 million to 1.8 million distinct CDR3 sequences, with about 42% seen just once and approximately 4.1% held by the top ten. The specimen was blood. Source of these receptors: a woman aged 18-29 years in good health.

This clonotype was seen more than once but under ten times. V and J are TRBV7-9 and TRBJ1-5; maybe TRBD1 (6 bases). Germline V lookup: CDR1 SEHNR, CDR2 FQNEAQ (reference sequence). Trimming shortened V by 6 bases and J by 3 bases, and 15 bases separated the two germline ends. CDR3 length equals 15 residues. The CDR3 sequence: CASSSDRTDNQPQHF. DNA of the CDR3: TGTGCCAGCAGTTCCGATAGGACAGACAATCAGCCCCAGCATTTT. Variable domain in full (rest from reference TRBV7-9 and TRBJ1-5): DTGVSQNPRHKITKRGQNVTFRCDPISEHNRLYWYRQTLGQGPEFLTYFQNEAQLEKSRLLSDRFSAERPKGSFSTLEIQRTEQGDSAMYLCASSSDRTDNQPQHFGDGTRLSIL.

The chain has TRBV27 and TRBJ2-4; D is unresolved. The CDR3 is made up of 10 amino acids. Germline V gene sequence: CDR1 MNHEY, CDR2 SMNVEV (reference sequence). With 5 bases removed from V and 13 bases from J, the gap between germline ends came to 9 bases. This chain's CDR3 is CASSVTRQYF. DNA for the CDR3: TGTGCCAGCAGTGTCACAAGGCAGTACTTC.

V and J are TRBV3-1 and TRBJ2-3; 10 bases align to TRBD2. The V segment lost 6 bases and the J segment 7 bases; nucleotides outside the gene matches: 4. The CDR3 is made up of 13 amino acids. Germline values: CDR1 LGHDT, CDR2 YNNKEL (reference sequence). The chain's CDR3 is CASRAGGQYTQYF. CDR3 nucleotide sequence: TGTGCCAGCAGAGCGGGGGGGCAGTATACGCAGTATTTT.

The chain uses TRBV29-1 and TRBJ1-2, with D unresolved. Germline V gives CDR1 SQVTM, CDR2 ANQGSEA. The CDR3 consists of 11 residues. V dropped 6 bases and J dropped 8 bases, with 13 bases sitting between them. CDR3 in DNA: TGCAGCGTCTTGGGCGGAGGAGGCTACACCTTC. This sequence encodes CSVLGGGGYTF.

The J gene is TRBJ2-2, the V gene TRBV2; 8 positions agree with TRBD2. CDR1 is SNHLY and CDR2 is FYNNEI in the germline V gene. This CDR3 region has 20 residues. J lost 7 bases, V lost 8 bases, and 27 bases had no gene match. In DNA, the CDR3 is TGTGCCAGCCGTCTTGCTGGGACTAGGGAACACCGGATAATGGGCGGGGAGCTGTTTTTT. Translated: CASRLAGTREHRIMGGELFF.

This chain links TRBV27 with TRBJ2-6; the D is unclear. CDR1 and CDR2 (germline): MNHEY, SMNVEV (reference sequence). The CDR3 runs 14 residues. V lost 5 bases and J 0 bases, leaving 5 bases between the germline ends. The CDR3 protein is CASSAPSGANVLTF. CDR3 bases: TGTGCCAGCAGTGCCCCCTCTGGGGCCAACGTCCTGACTTTC.

The V call is TRBV20-1, the J call TRBJ2-5, with D perhaps given as TRBD1 or TRBD2 (6 bases each). Germline V gene lookup returns CDR1 DFQATT and CDR2 SNEGSKA (reference sequence). The CDR3 spans 13 residues. V was cut by 5 bases and J by 6 bases, with 16 bases left in between. For the CDR3, the DNA is TGCAGTGCTTTCCTCGGGGGCGAAAAGACCCAGTACTTC. Translated: CSAFLGGEKTQYF.

The V call is TRBV4-1, the J call TRBJ1-5; tentative D call: TRBD1 (5 bases). CDR1 MGHRA and CDR2 YSYEKL come from the germline V gene. V was pared by 3 bases and J by 5 bases, with 20 bases between. This CDR3 has 17 amino acids. CDR3 protein: CASSQGTFGRNYQPQHF. The CDR3 nucleotides read TGCGCCAGCAGCCAGGGGACTTTCGGGAGGAATTATCAGCCCCAGCATTTT.

This clonotype was seen only a few times. This chain uses TRBV28 with TRBJ2-1; D possibly corresponds to TRBD1 (5 bases). Germline V gives CDR1 MDHEN, CDR2 SYDVKM. The CDR3 runs 14 residues. V was trimmed by 7 bases and J by 5 bases, leaving 15 bases between them. DNA for the CDR3: TGTGCCAGCACCGCGGACATTGGGCACAATGAGCAGTTCTTC. Translating gives CASTADIGHNEQFF. Full variable domain (rest looked up from reference TRBV28 and TRBJ2-1): DVKVTQSSRYLVKRTGEKVFLECVQDMDHENMFWYRQDPGLGLRLIYFSYDVKMKEKGDIPEGYSVSREKKERFSLILESASTNQTSMYLCASTADIGHNEQFFGPGTRLTVL.

The genes are TRBV6-5 and TRBJ1-2; a weak D match, TRBD1 (6 bases). V gave up 8 bases and J gave up 7 bases, with 11 bases separating them. CDR1 MNHEY and CDR2 SVGAGI come from the germline V gene. This CDR3 is 11 amino acids long. This chain's CDR3 is CASANRVGYTF. DNA for the CDR3: TGTGCCAGCGCCAACAGGGTTGGCTACACCTTC.